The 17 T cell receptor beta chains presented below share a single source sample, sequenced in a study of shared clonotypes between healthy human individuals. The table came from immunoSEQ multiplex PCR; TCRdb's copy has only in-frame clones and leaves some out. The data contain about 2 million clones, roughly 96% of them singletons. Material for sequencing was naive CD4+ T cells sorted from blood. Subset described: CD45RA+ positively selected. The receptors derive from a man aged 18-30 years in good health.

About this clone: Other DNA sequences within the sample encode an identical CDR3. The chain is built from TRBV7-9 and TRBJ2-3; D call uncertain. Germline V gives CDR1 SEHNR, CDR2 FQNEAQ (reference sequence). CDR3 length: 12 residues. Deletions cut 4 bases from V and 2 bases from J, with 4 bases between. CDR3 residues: CASSSLTDTQYF. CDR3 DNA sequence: TGTGCCAGCAGCTCACTCACAGATACGCAGTATTTT.

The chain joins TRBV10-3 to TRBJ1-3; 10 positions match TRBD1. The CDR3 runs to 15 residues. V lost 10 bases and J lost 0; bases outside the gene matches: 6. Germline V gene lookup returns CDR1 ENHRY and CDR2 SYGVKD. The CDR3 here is CATQGQGGSGNTIYF. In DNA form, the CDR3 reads TGTGCCACTCAAGGACAGGGGGGCTCTGGAAACACCATATATTTT.

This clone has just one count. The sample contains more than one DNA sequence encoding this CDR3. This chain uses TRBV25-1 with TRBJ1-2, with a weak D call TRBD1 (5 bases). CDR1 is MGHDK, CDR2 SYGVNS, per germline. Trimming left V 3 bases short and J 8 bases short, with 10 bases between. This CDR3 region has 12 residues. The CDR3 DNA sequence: TGTGCCAGCAGTGAGGGGCTAGGAGGCTACACCTTC. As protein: CASSEGLGGYTF.

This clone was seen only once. The CDR3 DNA follows: TGTGCCACTAGCCCCGGGACAGGGGACAATTCACCCCTCCACTTT. The encoded protein is CATSPGTGDNSPLHF. The chain employs TRBV10-3 and TRBJ1-6, with 10 bases matching TRBD1. This CDR3 spans 15 amino acids. V trimming: 10 bases; J trimming: 7 bases; junction bases outside the gene matches: 10. Germline V gene sequence: CDR1 ENHRY, CDR2 SYGVKD.

In DNA, the CDR3 is TGTGCCAGCAACAGACAAGGGGGTGGTTCACCCCTCCACTTT. This encodes CASNRQGGGSPLHF. This chain connects TRBV2 to TRBJ1-6, with D possibly TRBD1 on 6 matching bases. V lost 7 bases and J lost 9, with 16 bases in between. There are 14 residues in the CDR3. Germline V lookup: CDR1 SNHLY, CDR2 FYNNEI.

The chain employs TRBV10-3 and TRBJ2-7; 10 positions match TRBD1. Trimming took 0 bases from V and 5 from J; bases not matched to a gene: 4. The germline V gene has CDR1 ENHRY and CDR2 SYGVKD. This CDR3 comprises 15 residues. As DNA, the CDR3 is TGTGCCATCAGTGAGTCGACAGGGGGCGAAAACGAGCAGTACTTC. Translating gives CAISESTGGENEQYF.

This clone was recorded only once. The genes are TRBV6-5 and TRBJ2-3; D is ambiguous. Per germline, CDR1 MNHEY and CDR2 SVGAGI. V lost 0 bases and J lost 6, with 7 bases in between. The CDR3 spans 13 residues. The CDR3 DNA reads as TGTGCCAGCAGTTACTCGAAGGCGGATACGCAGTATTTT. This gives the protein CASSYSKADTQYF.

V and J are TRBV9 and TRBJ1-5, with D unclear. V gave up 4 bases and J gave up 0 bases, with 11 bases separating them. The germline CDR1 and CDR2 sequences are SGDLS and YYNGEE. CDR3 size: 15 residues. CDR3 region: CASSPTSYSNQPQHF. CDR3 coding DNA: TGTGCCAGCAGCCCCACATCCTATAGCAATCAGCCCCAGCATTTT.

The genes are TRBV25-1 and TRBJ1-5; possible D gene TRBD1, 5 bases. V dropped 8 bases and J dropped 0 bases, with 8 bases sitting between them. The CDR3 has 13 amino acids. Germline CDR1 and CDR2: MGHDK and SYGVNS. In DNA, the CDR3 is TGTGCCAGCTCAGGGAATAGCAATCAGCCCCAGCATTTT. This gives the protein CASSGNSNQPQHF.

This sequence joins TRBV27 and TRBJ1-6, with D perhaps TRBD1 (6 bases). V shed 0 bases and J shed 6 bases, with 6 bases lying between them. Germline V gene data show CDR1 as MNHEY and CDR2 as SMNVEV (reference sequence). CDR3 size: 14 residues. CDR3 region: CASSLSGGNSPLHF. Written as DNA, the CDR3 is TGTGCCAGCAGTTTATCAGGGGGTAATTCACCCCTCCACTTT.

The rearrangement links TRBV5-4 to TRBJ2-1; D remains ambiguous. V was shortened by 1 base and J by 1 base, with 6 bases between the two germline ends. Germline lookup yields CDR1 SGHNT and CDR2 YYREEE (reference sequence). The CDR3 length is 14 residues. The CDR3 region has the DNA TGTGCCAGCAGCTTGATGGGTTCCTACAATGAGCAGTTCTTC. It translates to CASSLMGSYNEQFF.

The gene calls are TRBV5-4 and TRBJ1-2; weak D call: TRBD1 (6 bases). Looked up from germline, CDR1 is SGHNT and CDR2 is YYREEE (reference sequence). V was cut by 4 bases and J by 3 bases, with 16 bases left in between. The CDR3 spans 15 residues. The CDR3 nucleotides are TGTGCCAGCAGCCCGAAAGGGGGTTTGGACTATGGCTACACCTTC. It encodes CASSPKGGLDYGYTF.

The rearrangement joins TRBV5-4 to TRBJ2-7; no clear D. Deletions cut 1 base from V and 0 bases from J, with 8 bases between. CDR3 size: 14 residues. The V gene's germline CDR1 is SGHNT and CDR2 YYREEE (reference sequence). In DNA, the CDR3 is TGTGCCAGCAGCTTGATACCGCTCTCCTACGAGCAGTACTTC. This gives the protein CASSLIPLSYEQYF.

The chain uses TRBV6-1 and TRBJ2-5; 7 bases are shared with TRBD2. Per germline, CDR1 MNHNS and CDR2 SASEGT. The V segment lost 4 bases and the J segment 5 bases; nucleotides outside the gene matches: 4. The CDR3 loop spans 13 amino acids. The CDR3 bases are TGTGCCAGCAGTGGGTACGGGGGGGAGACCCAGTACTTC. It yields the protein CASSGYGGETQYF.

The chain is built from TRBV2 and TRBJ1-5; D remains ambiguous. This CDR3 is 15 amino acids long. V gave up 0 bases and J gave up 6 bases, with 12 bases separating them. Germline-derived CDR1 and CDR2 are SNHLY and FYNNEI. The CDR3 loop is CASSEALRRGQPQHF. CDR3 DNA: TGTGCCAGCAGTGAAGCGTTGAGGCGCGGTCAGCCCCAGCATTTT. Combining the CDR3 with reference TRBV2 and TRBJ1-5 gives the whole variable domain EPEVTQTPSHQVTQMGQEVILRCVPISNHLYFYWYRQILGQKVEFLVSFYNNEISEKSEIFDDQFSVERPDGSNFTLKIRSTKLEDSAMYFCASSEALRRGQPQHFGDGTRLSIL.

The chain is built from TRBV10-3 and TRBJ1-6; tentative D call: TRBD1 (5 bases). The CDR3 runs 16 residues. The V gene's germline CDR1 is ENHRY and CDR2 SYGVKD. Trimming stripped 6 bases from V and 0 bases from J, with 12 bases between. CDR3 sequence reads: CAIRAGIGSYNSPLHF. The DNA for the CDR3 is TGTGCCATCAGGGCAGGGATAGGCTCCTATAATTCACCCCTCCACTTT.

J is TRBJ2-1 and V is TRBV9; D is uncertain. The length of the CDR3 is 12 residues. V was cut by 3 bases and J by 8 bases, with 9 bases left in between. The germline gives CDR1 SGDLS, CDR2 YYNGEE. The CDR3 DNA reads TGTGCCAGCAGCGCAACATGGGATGAGCAGTTCTTC. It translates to CASSATWDEQFF.